This T cell receptor beta chain was sequenced during a study of T cell repertoires in cytomegalovirus infection. Findings of the study overall: The ex vivo response showed dominance by HLA-C-restricted CMV-specific TCR beta clonotypes.

This clonotype was detected ten times or more. Its antigen remains unidentified. TCRdb redid the calling of the reads with MiXCR, one entry per CDR3 protein. The profile covers approximately 500,000 distinct CDR3 sequences, with 11% appearing a single time and roughly a tenth taken by the ten largest. There are 15 residues in the CDR3. The V and J ends lost 3 bases and 8 bases respectively, with 17 bases between them. Germline CDR1 is ENHRY and CDR2 is SYGVKD. Sequenced sample: PBMCs. This TCR derives from a human donor in good health (CMV status not recorded). Some clones in this sample may be carry-over from other donors' samples. V gene TRBV10-3 combines with J gene TRBJ2-1, with D unresolved. The CDR3 DNA follows: TGTGCCATCAGTGACGCCCGCGAGAAGGTCGATGAGCAGTTCTTC. This translates into CAISDAREKVDEQFF.